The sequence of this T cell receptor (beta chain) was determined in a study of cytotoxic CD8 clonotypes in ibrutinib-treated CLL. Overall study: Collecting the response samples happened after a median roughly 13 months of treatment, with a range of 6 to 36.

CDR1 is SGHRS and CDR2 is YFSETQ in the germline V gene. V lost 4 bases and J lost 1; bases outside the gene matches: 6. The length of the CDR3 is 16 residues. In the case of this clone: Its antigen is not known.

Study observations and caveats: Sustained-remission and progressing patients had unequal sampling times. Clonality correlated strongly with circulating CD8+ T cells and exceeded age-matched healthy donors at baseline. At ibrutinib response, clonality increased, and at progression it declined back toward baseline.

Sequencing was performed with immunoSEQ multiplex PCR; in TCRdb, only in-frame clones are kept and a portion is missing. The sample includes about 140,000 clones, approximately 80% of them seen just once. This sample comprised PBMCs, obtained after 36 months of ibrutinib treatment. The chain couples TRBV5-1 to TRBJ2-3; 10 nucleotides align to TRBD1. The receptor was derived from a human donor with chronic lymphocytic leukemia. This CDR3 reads CASSLSGTGGTDTQYF. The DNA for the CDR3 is TGCGCCAGCAGCCTGTCCGGGACAGGGGGCACAGATACGCAGTATTTT.